One TCR beta chain is described in this entry. Its antigen is not known. CD8 cells regarded as naive lacked CD45RO, were positively chosen for CCR7, and omitted terminally differentiated effector memory CD45RA+ cells. The study drew its donors from healthy HIV-negative adults without recent acute infections or vaccinations. CDR1 and CDR2 (germline): MNHEY, SMNVEV (reference sequence). CDR3 length: 17 residues. Between the trimmed V and J ends, which lost 1 base and 1 base, there was a span of 15 bases. This table comes from immunoSEQ multiplex PCR, and its TCRdb copy is limited to in-frame clones, with some not included. The table lists about 2.1 million clones, around 95% of them singletons. The data belong to a study of shared clonotypes between healthy human individuals. At the level of the study: The cohort comprised a couple of women and a few men. Their ages spanned 18 to 49 years. Plates per donor: three CD4 naive, three CD4 memory, two CD8 naive, one CD8 memory. Whole-study findings and limits: Clonotype sharing across a few donors was observed for roughly 5% of naive CD4 clonotypes.

The sequencing sample was made of naive CD8+ T cells from PBMCs. The chain carries TRBV27 and TRBJ2-3; D is perhaps TRBD1 (5 bases). The TCR comes from a man between 18 and 29 years old in good health. Some clones in this sample may be carry-over from other donors' samples. CDR3 bases: TGTGCCAGCAGTTTATTCGCGTGGCAGGGTGGCACAGATACGCAGTATTTT. This translates into CASSLFAWQGGTDTQYF.